One and the same sample provided the 9 T cell receptor beta chains below, sequenced in a study of cytomegalovirus exposure and HLA in healthy donors. The primer mix had 60 Vbeta and 13 Jbeta primers. Here immunoSEQ multiplex PCR was the method, and the copy in TCRdb shows in-frame clones only, minus some. The repertoire includes some 67,000 clones, around 80% of them detected once, and 7.5% to 10% sits in the top ten. The sequencing sample was made of PBMCs. These receptors came from a man aged 40-50 years in good health and CMV-seronegative.

The chain uses TRBV4-2 and TRBJ2-3, with 9 positions matching TRBD1. In germline, CDR1 is LGHNA, CDR2 YNFKEQ. The CDR3 has 17 amino acids. Losses at the gene ends were 3 bases for V and 6 bases for J; bases not matched to a gene: 13. The CDR3 reads CASSHYFQGQGIDTQYF. The DNA for the CDR3 is TGTGCCAGCAGCCACTATTTCCAAGGACAGGGGATCGATACGCAGTATTTT.

The chain has TRBV28 and TRBJ1-1; D gene ambiguous. Germline CDR1 reads MDHEN; CDR2 reads SYDVKM. The CDR3 covers 12 residues. V was cut by 6 bases and J by 6 bases, with 11 bases left in between. The CDR3, as DNA: TGTGCCAGCAGGGACTTATTGGCTGAAGCTTTCTTT. As protein: CASRDLLAEAFF.

The chain links TRBV27 to TRBJ2-7, with a tentative D call TRBD1 (5 bases). The V gene lost 2 bases and the J gene lost 5 bases, with 13 bases spanning the gap. CDR3 size: 14 residues. CDR1 and CDR2 (germline): MNHEY, SMNVEV (reference sequence). The CDR3 nucleotides read TGTGCCAGCAGTTTAGTGACTCCCAGGGACGAGCAGTACTTC. This gives the protein CASSLVTPRDEQYF.

The chain carries TRBV7-6 and TRBJ1-5; D is uncertain. V dropped 1 base and J dropped 6 bases, with 7 bases sitting between them. CDR3 length equals 13 residues. Germline V CDR1 and CDR2: SGHVS, FNYEAQ. The CDR3 nucleotides are TGTGCCAGCAGCTTAGGAGGGTCTCAGCCCCAGCATTTT. Protein: CASSLGGSQPQHF.

The chain combines TRBV5-1 with TRBJ1-1, with TRBD1 as a possible D gene (6 bases). Trimming took 3 bases from V and 3 from J, leaving 18 bases between them. The CDR3 runs to 16 residues. Germline-derived CDR1 and CDR2 are SGHRS and YFSETQ. The DNA for the CDR3 is TGCGCCAGCAGCTCCGAGGGGGGGCCCGGGGACACTGAAGCTTTCTTT. The encoded protein is CASSSEGGPGDTEAFF. The whole variable domain, filled in from reference TRBV5-1 and TRBJ1-1, reads KAGVTQTPRYLIKTRGQQVTLSCSPISGHRSVSWYQQTPGQGLQFLFEYFSETQRNKGNFPGRFSGRQFSNSRSEMNVSTLELGDSALYLCASSSEGGPGDTEAFFGQGTRLTVV.

The V call is TRBV5-1, the J call TRBJ1-1; weak D call: TRBD1 (5 bases). This CDR3 spans 15 amino acids. Trimming removed 4 bases at V and 2 bases at J, with 15 bases between. Per germline, CDR1 SGHRS and CDR2 YFSETQ. DNA for the CDR3: TGCGCCAGCAGCCGCGGGGCGGCGAGTAACACTGAAGCTTTCTTT. Its translation is CASSRGAASNTEAFF. Together with reference TRBV5-1 and TRBJ1-1, the CDR3 gives the full variable domain: KAGVTQTPRYLIKTRGQQVTLSCSPISGHRSVSWYQQTPGQGLQFLFEYFSETQRNKGNFPGRFSGRQFSNSRSEMNVSTLELGDSALYLCASSRGAASNTEAFFGQGTRLTVV.

This clone was counted a few times. The chain has TRBV27 and TRBJ1-1; D gene ambiguous. Looked up from germline, CDR1 is MNHEY and CDR2 is SMNVEV (reference sequence). V gave up 7 bases and J gave up 0 bases, with 12 bases separating them. CDR3 size: 14 residues. In DNA form, the CDR3 reads TGTGCCAGCACCCCGGGAGGATTGAACACTGAAGCTTTCTTT. Translated, it gives CASTPGGLNTEAFF.

This clone was counted between two and nine times. The rearrangement uses TRBV7-3 and TRBJ2-1; the match to TRBD2 covers 10 bases. The CDR3 is 13 amino acids. J gave up 10 bases and V 2 bases, and 2 bases lay outside the gene matches. Germline CDR1 SGHTA, CDR2 FQGTGA. CDR3 amino acids: CASSLLAGGEQFF. As DNA, the CDR3 is TGTGCCAGCAGCTTATTAGCGGGGGGAGAGCAGTTCTTC.

This clone has a single count. This rearrangement joins TRBV2 to TRBJ2-1, with TRBD1 matching 9 bases. V shed 6 bases and J 7 bases; nucleotides not matched to a gene: 10. The CDR3 runs 15 residues. Germline CDR1 is SNHLY and CDR2 is FYNNEI. CDR3 in DNA: TGTGCCAGCAGCCCCGGGACAGGGCCTTTGAATGAGCAGTTCTTC. Translated: CASSPGTGPLNEQFF.